This T cell receptor (beta chain) is from a study of cytomegalovirus exposure and HLA in healthy donors. Using immunoSEQ multiplex PCR, the repertoire was profiled, and TCRdb retains in-frame clones only, with some absent. Of approximately 220,000 clones listed, approximately 87% are singletons. Trimming removed 5 bases from V and 0 bases from J, with 2 bases in between. The CDR3 is 12 residues long. CDR1 is LNHDA, CDR2 SQIVND, per germline (reference sequence). Points from the study as a whole: As confirmed in vitro, three CMV-associated chains were specific for CMV antigens. Most TCRs appeared rarely, but some public TCRs recurred in many donors. The classifier, whose performance was assessed in both the original and validation cohorts, reportedly diagnosed cytomegalovirus status with high specificity and sensitivity.

On this clone itself: The antigen is not known.

This clonotype was sampled from a young man in good health and CMV-seronegative. Sample: PBMCs. The chain employs TRBV19 and TRBJ1-5; D remains unclear. The DNA of the CDR3 is TGTGCCAGTAGTTATAGCAATCAGCCCCAGCATTTT. It codes for CASSYSNQPQHF.